Each of the 2 T cell receptor beta chains below was sequenced from the same sample in a study of shared clonotypes between healthy human individuals. The table came from immunoSEQ multiplex PCR; TCRdb's copy has only in-frame clones and leaves some out. This sample has just over 95,000 clones, with roughly 69% found just once. The sample consisted of memory CD8+ T cells sorted from blood. Subset: CD45RO+ cells pooled with CCR7-negative TemRA cells. Receptors originate from a young man in good health.

The chain is built from TRBV7-3 and TRBJ2-7; D gene unclear. The CDR3 has 13 residues. Between the trimmed V and J ends, which lost 3 bases and 7 bases, there was a span of 13 bases. Germline CDR1 SGHTA, CDR2 FQGTGA. CDR3 DNA sequence: TGTGCCAGCAGCTTTGGACCTGTAGGGGAGCAGTACTTC. Its translation: CASSFGPVGEQYF.

The V gene is TRBV7-9, the J gene TRBJ2-2, with TRBD2 as a possible D gene (5 bases). The germline V and J ends were trimmed by 0 bases and 7 bases, with 18 bases remaining between them. CDR1 and CDR2 (germline): SEHNR, FQNEAQ (reference sequence). The CDR3 contains 17 residues. Here the CDR3 DNA reads TGTGCCAGCAGCTTAGCTCTGGGGAGAGGGTCCGGCGGGGAGCTGTTTTTT. This codes for CASSLALGRGSGGELFF.